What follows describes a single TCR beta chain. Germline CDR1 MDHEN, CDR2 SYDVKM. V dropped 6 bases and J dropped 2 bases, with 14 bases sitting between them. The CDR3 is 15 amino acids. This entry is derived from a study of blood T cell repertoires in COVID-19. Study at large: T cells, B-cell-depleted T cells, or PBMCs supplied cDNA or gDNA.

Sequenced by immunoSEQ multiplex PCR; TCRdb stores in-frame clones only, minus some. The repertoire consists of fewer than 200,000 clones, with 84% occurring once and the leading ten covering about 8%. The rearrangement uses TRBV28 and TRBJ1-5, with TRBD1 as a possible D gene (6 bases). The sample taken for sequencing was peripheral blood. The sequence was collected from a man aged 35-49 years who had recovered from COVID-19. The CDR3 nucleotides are TGTGCCAGCAGCTCAGGGGCAGAGGGCAATCAGCCCCAGCATTTT. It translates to CASSSGAEGNQPQHF. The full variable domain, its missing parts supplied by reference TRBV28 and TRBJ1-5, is DVKVTQSSRYLVKRTGEKVFLECVQDMDHENMFWYRQDPGLGLRLIYFSYDVKMKEKGDIPEGYSVSREKKERFSLILESASTNQTSMYLCASSSGAEGNQPQHFGDGTRLSIL.